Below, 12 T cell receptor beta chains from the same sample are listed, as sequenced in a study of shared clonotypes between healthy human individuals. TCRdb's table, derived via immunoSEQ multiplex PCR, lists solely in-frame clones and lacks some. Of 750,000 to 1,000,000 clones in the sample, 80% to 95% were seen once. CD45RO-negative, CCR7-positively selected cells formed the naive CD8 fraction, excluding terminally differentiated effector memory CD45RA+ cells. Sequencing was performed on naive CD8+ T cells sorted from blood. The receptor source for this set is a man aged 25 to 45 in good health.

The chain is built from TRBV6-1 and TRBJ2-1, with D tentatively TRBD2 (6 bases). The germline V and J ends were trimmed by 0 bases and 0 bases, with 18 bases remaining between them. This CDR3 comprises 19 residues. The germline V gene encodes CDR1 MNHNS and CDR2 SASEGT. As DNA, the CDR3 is TGTGCCAGCAGTGAAGCTCAGGGTAGCGGCCTCCTCTCCTACAATGAGCAGTTCTTC. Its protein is CASSEAQGSGLLSYNEQFF.

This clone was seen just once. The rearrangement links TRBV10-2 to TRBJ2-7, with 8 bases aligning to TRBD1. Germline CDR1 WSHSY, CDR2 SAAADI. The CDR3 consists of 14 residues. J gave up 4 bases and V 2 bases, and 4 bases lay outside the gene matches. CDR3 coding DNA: TGCGCCAGCAGTGAGGGACAGGGACTTTACGAGCAGTACTTC. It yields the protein CASSEGQGLYEQYF.

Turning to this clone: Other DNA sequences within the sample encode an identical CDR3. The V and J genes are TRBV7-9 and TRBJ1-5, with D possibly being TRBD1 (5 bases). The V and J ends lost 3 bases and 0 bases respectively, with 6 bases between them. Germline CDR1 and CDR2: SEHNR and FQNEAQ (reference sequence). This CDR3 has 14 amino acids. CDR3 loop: CASSLTDSNQPQHF. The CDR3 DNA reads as TGTGCCAGCAGCTTGACAGATAGCAATCAGCCCCAGCATTTT.

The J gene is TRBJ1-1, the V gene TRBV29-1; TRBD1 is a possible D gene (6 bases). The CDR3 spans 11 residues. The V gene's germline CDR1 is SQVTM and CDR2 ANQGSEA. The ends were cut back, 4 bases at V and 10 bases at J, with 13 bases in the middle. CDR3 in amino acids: CSVVLLGGAFF. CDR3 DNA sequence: TGCAGCGTTGTCCTACTAGGGGGAGCTTTCTTT.

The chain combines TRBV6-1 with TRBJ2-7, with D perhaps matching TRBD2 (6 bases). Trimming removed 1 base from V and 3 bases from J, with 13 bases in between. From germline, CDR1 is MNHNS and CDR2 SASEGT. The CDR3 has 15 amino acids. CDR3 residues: CASSEVEGLIYEQYF. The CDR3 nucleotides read TGTGCCAGCAGTGAAGTGGAGGGGTTGATCTACGAGCAGTACTTC.

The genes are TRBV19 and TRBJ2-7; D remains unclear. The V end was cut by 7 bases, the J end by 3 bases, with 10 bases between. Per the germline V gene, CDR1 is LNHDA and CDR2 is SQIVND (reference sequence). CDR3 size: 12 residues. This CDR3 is CASTDTIYEQYF. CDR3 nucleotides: TGTGCCAGTACCGACACAATCTACGAGCAGTACTTC.

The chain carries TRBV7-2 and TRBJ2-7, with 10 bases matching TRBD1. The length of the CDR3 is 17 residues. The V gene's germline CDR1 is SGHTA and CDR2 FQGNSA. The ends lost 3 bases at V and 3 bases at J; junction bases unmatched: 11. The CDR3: CASSFRPGTGVFYEQYF. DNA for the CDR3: TGTGCCAGCAGCTTTCGGCCTGGGACAGGGGTCTTCTACGAGCAGTACTTC.

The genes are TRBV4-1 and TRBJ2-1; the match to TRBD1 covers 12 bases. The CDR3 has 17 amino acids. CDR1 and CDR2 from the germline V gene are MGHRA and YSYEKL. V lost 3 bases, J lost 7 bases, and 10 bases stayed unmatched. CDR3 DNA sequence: TGCGCCAGCAGCCAGAACCCGGGACAGGGGGCGCGGAATGAGCAGTTCTTC. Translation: CASSQNPGQGARNEQFF.

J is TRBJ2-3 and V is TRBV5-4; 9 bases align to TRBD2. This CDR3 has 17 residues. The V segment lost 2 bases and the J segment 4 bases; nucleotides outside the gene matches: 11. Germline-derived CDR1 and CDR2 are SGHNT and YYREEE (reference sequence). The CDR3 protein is CASSFSGAGGPADTQYF. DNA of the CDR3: TGTGCCAGCAGCTTCTCTGGGGCGGGAGGGCCTGCAGATACGCAGTATTTT.

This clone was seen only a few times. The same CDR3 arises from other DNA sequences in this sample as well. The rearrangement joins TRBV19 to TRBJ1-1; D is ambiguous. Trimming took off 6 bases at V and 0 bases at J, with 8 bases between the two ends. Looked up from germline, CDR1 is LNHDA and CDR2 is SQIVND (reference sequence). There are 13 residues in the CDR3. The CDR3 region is CASRAGMNTEAFF. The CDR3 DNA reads TGTGCCAGTAGGGCAGGAATGAACACTGAAGCTTTCTTT.

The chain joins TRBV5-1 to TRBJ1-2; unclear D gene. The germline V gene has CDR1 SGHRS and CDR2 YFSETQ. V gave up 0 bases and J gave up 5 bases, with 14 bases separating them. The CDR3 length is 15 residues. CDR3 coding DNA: TGCGCCAGCAGCTTGGCCCCGGAGGGCATATATGGCTACACCTTC. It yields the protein CASSLAPEGIYGYTF.

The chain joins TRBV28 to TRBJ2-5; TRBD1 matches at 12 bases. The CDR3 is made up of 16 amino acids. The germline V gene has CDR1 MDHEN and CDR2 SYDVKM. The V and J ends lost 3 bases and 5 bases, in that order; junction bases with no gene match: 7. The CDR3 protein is CASSLVGQGARETQYF. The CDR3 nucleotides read TGTGCCAGCAGTTTGGTGGGACAGGGGGCGCGGGAGACCCAGTACTTC.